A single sample is the source of the 23 T cell receptor beta chains below, sequenced in a study of T cell repertoires in cytomegalovirus infection. From the reads, TCRdb called clonotypes with MiXCR, one entry per CDR3 protein. The table shows around 800,000 distinct CDR3 sequences, with approximately 32% occurring only once. The antigens these receptors bind are not known. The input for sequencing was cultured CD8+ T cells from PBMCs, taken from culture after CMV antigen stimulation. Receptors originate from a human donor in good health (CMV status not recorded). Some clones in this sample may be carry-over from other donors' samples.

DNA of the CDR3: TGCGCCAGCAGCCAAGATTTGCAGGGCTACAATGAGCAGTTCTTC. Translated, it gives CASSQDLQGYNEQFF. The chain joins TRBV4-3 to TRBJ2-1; perhaps TRBD1 as D (5 bases). Germline assignment: CDR1 LGHNA and CDR2 YSLEER. With 0 bases removed from V and 3 bases from J, the gap between germline ends came to 9 bases. CDR3 size: 15 residues.

For this clonotype: Compared with germline, one end of the junction differs, possibly owing to a read error. The V gene is TRBV18, the J gene TRBJ2-5, with D uncertain. The CDR3 sequence is 12 residues long. In germline, CDR1 is KGHSH, CDR2 LQKENI. The CDR3 protein is CTSSPYQETQYF. CDR3 bases: TGTACCAGCTCACCATACCAAGAGACCCAGTACTTC.

The V call is TRBV6-2 or TRBV6-3, the J call TRBJ2-2; D may match TRBD1 or TRBD2 (5 bases each). The CDR3 runs to 13 residues. V shed 10 bases and J shed 5 bases, with 14 bases lying between them. The V gene's germline CDR1 is MNHEY and CDR2 SVGEGT. The CDR3 nucleotides read TGTGCCACCTACGACGGGGCAACCGGGGAGCTGTTTTTT. Translation: CATYDGATGELFF.

The chain has TRBV6-5 and TRBJ2-7, with 7 bases fitting TRBD1. V lost 0 bases and J lost 0; bases outside the gene matches: 8. CDR3 length equals 17 residues. Germline CDR1 MNHEY, CDR2 SVGAGI. CDR3 amino acids: CASSYSATGTASYEQYF. In DNA, the CDR3 is TGTGCCAGCAGTTACTCGGCTACCGGGACAGCCTCCTACGAGCAGTACTTC.

The CDR3, as DNA: TGTGCCAGTCTAGCGGGGGGCCCCCGGGGAGAGCAGTACTTC. Translating gives CASLAGGPRGEQYF. The J gene is TRBJ2-7, the V gene TRBV27, with 11 positions matching TRBD2. This CDR3 region has 14 residues. The V gene end was trimmed by 9 bases and the J gene end by 7 bases; junction bases not matched to a gene: 11. From germline, CDR1 is MNHEY and CDR2 SMNVEV (reference sequence).

V gene TRBV28 combines with J gene TRBJ2-3, with 10 bases that match TRBD1. This CDR3 comprises 16 residues. V was clipped by 2 bases and J by 1 base; unmatched bases: 3. CDR1 is MDHEN, CDR2 SYDVKM, per germline. The chain's CDR3 is CASSLGGTGGTDTQYF. CDR3 in DNA: TGTGCCAGCAGTTTAGGGGGGACAGGGGGCACAGATACGCAGTATTTT.

On this clonotype: It may be a read error: a sequence one base away is much more abundant. The V and J genes are TRBV7-2 and TRBJ2-1; 9 nucleotides match TRBD2. The CDR3 runs to 19 residues. Germline CDR1 and CDR2: SGHTA and FQGNSA. DNA for the CDR3: TGTGCCAACAGCTTGGGGGCCCGGGCTAGCGGGGCCCCGGGTTATGAGCAGTTCTTC. Its protein is CANSLGARASGAPGYEQFF.

The chain is built from TRBV7-8 and TRBJ1-5, with a possible D match to TRBD1 (5 bases). This CDR3 spans 15 amino acids. Germline assignment: CDR1 SGHVS and CDR2 FQNEAQ. The ends were cut back, 5 bases at V and 4 bases at J, with 15 bases in the middle. CDR3: CASSKTGVLNQPQHF. CDR3 nucleotides: TGTGCCAGCAGCAAAACAGGAGTACTGAATCAGCCCCAGCATTTT.

This clonotype has ten or more counts. The chain joins TRBV11-3 to TRBJ2-1, with 8 bases matching TRBD1. Germline V CDR1 and CDR2: SGHNT, YENEEA. The CDR3 runs to 13 residues. J was trimmed by 15 bases and V by 4 bases; bases with no gene match: 11. The CDR3 region has the DNA TGTGCCAGCAGCTCCTACCAGGGGGCGGGGCTGTTCTTC. It translates to CASSSYQGAGLFF. Looking up the rest from reference TRBV11-3 and TRBJ2-1 gives the full variable domain: EAGVVQSPRYKIIEKKQPVAFWCNPISGHNTLYWYLQNLGQGPELLIRYENEEAVDDSQLPKDRFSAERLKGVDSTLKIQPAELGDSAVYLCASSSYQGAGLFFGPGTRLTVL.

This clonotype was seen a few times. The chain carries TRBV7-6 and TRBJ2-7; possibly TRBD1 for D (5 bases). V shed 5 bases and J shed 3 bases, with 17 bases lying between them. Germline values: CDR1 SGHVS, CDR2 FNYEAQ. The CDR3 consists of 15 residues. CDR3 sequence reads: CASSPPTTQGYEQYF. Here the CDR3 DNA reads TGTGCCAGCAGCCCTCCGACCACGCAGGGCTACGAGCAGTACTTC.

This clonotype was seen a handful of times. The J gene is TRBJ1-1, the V gene TRBV15; TRBD1 agrees at 12 bases. The CDR3 contains 18 residues. Germline V gene sequence: CDR1 LNHNV, CDR2 YYDKDF (reference sequence). After removal of 5 bases from V and 1 base from J, the junction contained 11 bases not matched to a gene. CDR3 DNA: TGTGCCACCAGCGCCATTGGGACAGGGGGCTGGAGGAACACTGAAGCTTTCTTT. Translated, it gives CATSAIGTGGWRNTEAFF.

The V call is TRBV5-6, the J call TRBJ1-1; D ambiguous. The germline CDR1 and CDR2 sequences are SGHDT and YYEEEE. Trimming pared 0 bases from V and 7 bases from J, leaving 7 bases between. The CDR3 sequence is 12 residues long. CDR3 protein: CASSLEAGEAFF. CDR3 in DNA: TGTGCCAGCAGCTTGGAGGCCGGTGAAGCTTTCTTT.

About this clonotype itself: The CDR3 carries no conserved terminal phenylalanine or tryptophan, so it likely arises from a read error. This sequence joins TRBV6-6 and TRBJ2-2, with a weak D call TRBD2 (6 bases). The CDR3 sequence is 17 residues long. Trimming cost V 8 bases and J 6 bases, with 25 bases left between them. Germline CDR1 reads MNHNY; CDR2 reads SVGAGI (reference sequence). The CDR3 region is CASVLAPGLLRPGELFS. The CDR3 DNA reads as TGTGCCAGCGTATTAGCTCCGGGACTGCTACGTCCCGGGGAGCTGTTTTCT.

Only a few counts were recorded for this clonotype. J is TRBJ1-1 and V is TRBV7-2; D unclear. Germline CDR1 SGHTA, CDR2 FQGNSA. The CDR3 length is 14 residues. Trimming took 2 bases from V and 1 from J, leaving 8 bases between them. CDR3 amino acids: CASSLIGRNTEAFF. The DNA of the CDR3 is TGTGCCAGCAGCTTAATAGGAAGGAACACTGAAGCTTTCTTT.

The rearrangement joins TRBV5-4 to TRBJ2-3, with D perhaps assigned TRBD1 or TRBD2 (5 bases each). Trimming took 2 bases from V and 3 from J, leaving 7 bases between them. This CDR3 comprises 13 residues. Looked up from germline, CDR1 is SGHNT and CDR2 is YYREEE (reference sequence). The DNA for the CDR3 is TGTGCCAGCAGCTTTTGGGGGACAGATACGCAGTATTTT. It yields the protein CASSFWGTDTQYF.

At least ten counts were recorded for this clonotype. The chain links TRBV7-6 to TRBJ2-5, with TRBD2 as a possible D gene (5 bases). The CDR3 contains 15 residues. Germline assignment: CDR1 SGHVS and CDR2 FNYEAQ. V lost 6 bases to trimming and J lost 1 base, with 15 bases between them. The CDR3 sequence: CASSSIEGVQETQYF. CDR3 in DNA: TGTGCCAGCAGTTCTATTGAGGGAGTCCAAGAGACCCAGTACTTC.

At least ten counts were recorded for this clonotype. The chain recombines TRBV7-2 with TRBJ2-1, with 7 bases lining up with TRBD2. This CDR3 is built from 14 residues. From germline, CDR1 is SGHTA and CDR2 FQGNSA. Trimming removed 7 bases from V and 1 base from J; junction bases left unmatched: 4. CDR3 nucleotides: TGTGCCAGCACCGGACTAGGTTCCTACAATGAGCAGTTCTTC. The encoded protein is CASTGLGSYNEQFF.

The chain combines TRBV4-1 with TRBJ1-2, with 7 bases lining up with TRBD1. CDR3 length: 16 amino acids. In germline, CDR1 is MGHRA, CDR2 YSYEKL. Unmatched junction bases numbered 9, after V lost 0 bases and J lost 5 bases. CDR3 residues: CASSQEVSAQGYGYTF. The CDR3 DNA sequence: TGCGCCAGCAGCCAAGAGGTATCAGCACAGGGGTATGGCTACACCTTC.

The chain carries TRBV7-6 and TRBJ2-5; 14 bases are shared with TRBD2. Germline CDR1 and CDR2: SGHVS and FNYEAQ. The CDR3 is made up of 16 amino acids. V trimming: 6 bases; J trimming: 9 bases; junction bases outside the gene matches: 12. Here the CDR3 reads CASSSSGTSGGGAQYF. The CDR3 nucleotides read TGTGCCAGCAGTTCCTCCGGGACTAGCGGGGGAGGGGCCCAGTACTTC.

This clonotype showed up just a few times. The chain has TRBV7-9 and TRBJ1-4, with TRBD1 matching over 9 bases. The germline gives CDR1 SEHNR, CDR2 FQNEAQ (reference sequence). The trim removed 6 bases at V and 15 bases at J, leaving 20 bases unmatched. The length of the CDR3 is 16 residues. CDR3 nucleotide sequence: TGTGCCAGCAGTACTTTACTTACGACCCCACAGGGGGCATTGTTTTTT. It is translated as CASSTLLTTPQGALFF.

The V and J genes are TRBV2 and TRBJ1-3; 10 positions match TRBD1. CDR3 size: 17 residues. Trimming removed 6 bases from V and 0 bases from J; junction bases left unmatched: 8. In germline, CDR1 is SNHLY, CDR2 FYNNEI. The CDR3 region has the DNA TGTGCCAGCAGCTCCCCAAGACAGGGGGCCTCTGGAAACACCATATATTTT. Translating it yields CASSSPRQGASGNTIYF.

This clonotype was found many times. The chain is built from TRBV7-2 and TRBJ2-1, with 8 bases aligning to TRBD2. V was pared by 5 bases and J by 0 bases, with 3 bases of the junction left unmatched. This CDR3 is 15 amino acids long. Germline loops: CDR1 SGHTA, CDR2 FQGNSA. In nucleotides, the CDR3 is TGTGCCAGCAGCGCCGGGACTAGCTCCTACAATGAGCAGTTCTTC. Translation: CASSAGTSSYNEQFF.

The rearrangement uses TRBV25-1 and TRBJ2-1; 11 nucleotides agree with TRBD2. This CDR3 contains 15 residues. Germline-derived CDR1 and CDR2 are MGHDK and SYGVNS. Trimming at V came to 8 bases and at J to 10 bases, leaving 13 bases not matched to a gene. CDR3 loop: CASSSGLAGYPEQFF. The CDR3 DNA is TGTGCCAGCTCCTCAGGACTAGCGGGCTACCCGGAGCAGTTCTTC.